Here is one TCR beta chain with its context. Its matching antigen is unknown. The data stem from a study of vaccination and CD4 T cells after COVID-19. Background on the study: Two of the convalescents were Hispanic, and convalescents were six males and four females. General observations from the study: Median reactive clonotypes, those recognizing SARS-CoV-2, rose from about 20 to 38, not significantly.

There are 14 residues in the CDR3. V dropped 2 bases and J dropped 7 bases, with 9 bases sitting between them. The Oncomine TCR Beta short-read assay was applied to DNA of cultured CD4+ T cells. TCRdb reprocessed the PCR reads via MiXCR and lists one record per CDR3 protein. The table shows roughly 16,000 distinct CDR3 sequences, with approximately 46% occurring only once. Treatment defined: roughly 11-day PBMC culture with coronavirus spike peptide pools or control peptides (ViraFEST assay). T cells were expanded with peptide pools, and expanded clonotypes were identified by TCR sequencing. Positivity by PCR occurred from March to December 2020, a period that predated US Alpha, Beta and Delta variants.

This rearrangement joins TRBV12-3 or TRBV12-4 to TRBJ1-6; D is undetermined. Sequenced sample: CD4+ T cells from blood, cultured in vitro. This clonotype was obtained from a human donor who had recovered from COVID-19. Written as DNA, the CDR3 is TGTGCCAGCAGTTTACAGGCGGAGAATTCACCCCTCCACTTT. This translates into CASSLQAENSPLHF.